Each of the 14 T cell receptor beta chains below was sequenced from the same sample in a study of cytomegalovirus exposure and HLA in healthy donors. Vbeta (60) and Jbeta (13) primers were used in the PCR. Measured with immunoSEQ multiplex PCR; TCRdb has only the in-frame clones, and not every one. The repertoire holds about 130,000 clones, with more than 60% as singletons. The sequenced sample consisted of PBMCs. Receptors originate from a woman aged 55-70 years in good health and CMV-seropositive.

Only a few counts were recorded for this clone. The CDR3 DNA follows: TGTGCCAGCAGCTTAGGAGCGGGGGGAGAGACCCAGTACTTC. Translated: CASSLGAGGETQYF. This chain joins TRBV7-9 and TRBJ2-5; 9 nucleotides line up with TRBD2. The CDR3 runs 14 residues. V gave up 1 base and J gave up 4 bases; unmatched junction bases: 1. CDR1 and CDR2 from the germline V gene are SEHNR and FQNEAQ (reference sequence).

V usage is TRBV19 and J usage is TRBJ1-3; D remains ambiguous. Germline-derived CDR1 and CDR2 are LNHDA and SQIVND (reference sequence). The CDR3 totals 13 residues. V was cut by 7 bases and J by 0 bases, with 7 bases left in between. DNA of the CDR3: TGTGCCAGTATCATGAGCTCTGGAAACACCATATATTTT. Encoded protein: CASIMSSGNTIYF.

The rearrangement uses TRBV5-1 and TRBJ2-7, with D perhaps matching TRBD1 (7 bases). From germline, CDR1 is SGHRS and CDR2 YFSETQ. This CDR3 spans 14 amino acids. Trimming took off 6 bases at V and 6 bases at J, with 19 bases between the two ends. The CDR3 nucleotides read TGCGCCAGCAATGTAATGGAGGGGGCGGGCGAGCAGTACTTC. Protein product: CASNVMEGAGEQYF.

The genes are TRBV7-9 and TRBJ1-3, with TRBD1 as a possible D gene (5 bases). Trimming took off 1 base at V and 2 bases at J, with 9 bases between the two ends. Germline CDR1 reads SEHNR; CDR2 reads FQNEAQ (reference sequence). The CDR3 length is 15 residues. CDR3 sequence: CASSLEGLAGNTIYF. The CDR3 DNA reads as TGTGCCAGCAGCTTAGAGGGACTAGCTGGAAACACCATATATTTT.

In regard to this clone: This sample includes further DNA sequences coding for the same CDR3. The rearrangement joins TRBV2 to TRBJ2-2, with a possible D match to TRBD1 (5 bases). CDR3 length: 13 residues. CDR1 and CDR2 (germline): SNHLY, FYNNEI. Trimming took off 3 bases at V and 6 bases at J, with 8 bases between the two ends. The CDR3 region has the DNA TGTGCCAGCAGTGAGCAGGGCTCCGGGGAGCTGTTTTTT. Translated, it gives CASSEQGSGELFF.

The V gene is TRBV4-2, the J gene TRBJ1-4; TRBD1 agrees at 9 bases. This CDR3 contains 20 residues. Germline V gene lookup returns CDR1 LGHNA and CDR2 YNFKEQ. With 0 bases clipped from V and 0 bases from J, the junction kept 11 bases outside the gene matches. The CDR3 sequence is CASSQELGQGYSATNEKLFF. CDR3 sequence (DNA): TGTGCCAGCAGCCAAGAGCTTGGACAGGGGTATTCGGCAACTAATGAAAAACTGTTTTTT.

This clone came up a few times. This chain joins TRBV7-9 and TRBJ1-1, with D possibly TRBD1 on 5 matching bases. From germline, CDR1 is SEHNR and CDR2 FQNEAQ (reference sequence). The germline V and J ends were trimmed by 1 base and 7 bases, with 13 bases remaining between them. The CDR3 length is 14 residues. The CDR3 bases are TGTGCCAGCAGCTTAGTCCGGGGGGGTGGTGAAGCTTTCTTT. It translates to CASSLVRGGGEAFF. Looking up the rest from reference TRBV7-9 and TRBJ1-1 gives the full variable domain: DTGVSQNPRHKITKRGQNVTFRCDPISEHNRLYWYRQTLGQGPEFLTYFQNEAQLEKSRLLSDRFSAERPKGSFSTLEIQRTEQGDSAMYLCASSLVRGGGEAFFGQGTRLTVV.

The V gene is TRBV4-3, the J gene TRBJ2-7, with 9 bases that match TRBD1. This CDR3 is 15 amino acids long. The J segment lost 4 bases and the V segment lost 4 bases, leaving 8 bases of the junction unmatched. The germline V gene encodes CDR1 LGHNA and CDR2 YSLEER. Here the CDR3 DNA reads TGCGCCAGCAGCCGAAGTACAGGACAGGGGTACGAGCAGTACTTC. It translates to CASSRSTGQGYEQYF.

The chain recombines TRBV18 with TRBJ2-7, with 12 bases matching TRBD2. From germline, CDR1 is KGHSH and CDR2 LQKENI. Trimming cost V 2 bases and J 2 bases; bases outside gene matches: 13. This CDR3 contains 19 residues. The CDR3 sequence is CASSPRSLSLAGGTYEQYF. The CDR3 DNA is TGTGCCAGCTCACCAAGATCGCTTTCGCTAGCGGGAGGGACCTACGAGCAGTACTTC.

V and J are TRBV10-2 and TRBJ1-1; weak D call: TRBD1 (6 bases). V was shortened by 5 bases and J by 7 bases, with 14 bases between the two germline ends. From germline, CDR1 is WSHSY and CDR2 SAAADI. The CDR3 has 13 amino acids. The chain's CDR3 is CASSSGEANEAFF. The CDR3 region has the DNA TGCGCCAGCAGTTCAGGGGAAGCAAATGAAGCTTTCTTT.

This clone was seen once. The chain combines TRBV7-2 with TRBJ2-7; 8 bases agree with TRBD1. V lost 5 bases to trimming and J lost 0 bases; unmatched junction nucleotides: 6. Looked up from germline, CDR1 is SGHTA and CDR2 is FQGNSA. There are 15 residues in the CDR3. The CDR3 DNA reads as TGTGCCAGCAGCCCTTCGGACAGGGTCTCCTACGAGCAGTACTTC. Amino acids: CASSPSDRVSYEQYF.

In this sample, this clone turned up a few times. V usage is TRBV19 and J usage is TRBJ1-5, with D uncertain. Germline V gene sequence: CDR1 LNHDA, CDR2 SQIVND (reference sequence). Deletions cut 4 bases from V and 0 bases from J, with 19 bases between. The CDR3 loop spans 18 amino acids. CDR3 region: CASSTGQIVGNSNQPQHF. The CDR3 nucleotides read TGTGCCAGTAGTACCGGCCAAATTGTGGGCAATAGCAATCAGCCCCAGCATTTT. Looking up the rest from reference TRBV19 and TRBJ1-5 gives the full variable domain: DGGITQSPKYLFRKEGQNVTLSCEQNLNHDAMYWYRQDPGQGLRLIYYSQIVNDFQKGDIAEGYSVSREKKESFPLTVTSAQKNPTAFYLCASSTGQIVGNSNQPQHFGDGTRLSIL.

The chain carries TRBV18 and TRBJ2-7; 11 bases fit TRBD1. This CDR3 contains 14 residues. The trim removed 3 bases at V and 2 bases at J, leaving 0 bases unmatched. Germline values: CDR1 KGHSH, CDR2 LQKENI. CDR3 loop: CASSPGQGAYEQYF. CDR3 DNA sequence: TGTGCCAGCTCACCGGGACAGGGGGCCTACGAGCAGTACTTC.

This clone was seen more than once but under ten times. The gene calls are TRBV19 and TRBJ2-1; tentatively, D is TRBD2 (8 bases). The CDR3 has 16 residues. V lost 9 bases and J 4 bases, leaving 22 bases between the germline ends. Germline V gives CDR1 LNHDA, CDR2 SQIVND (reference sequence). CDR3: CASRDSGGVRYNEQFF. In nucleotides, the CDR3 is TGTGCCAGCAGGGACAGCGGGGGTGTGCGATACAATGAGCAGTTCTTC.